Shown below are 16 T cell receptor beta chains from a single sample sequenced in a study of cytomegalovirus exposure and HLA in healthy donors. 60 Vbeta and 13 Jbeta primers were used in PCR. Here immunoSEQ multiplex PCR was the method, and the copy in TCRdb shows in-frame clones only, minus some. The profile covers about 82,000 clones, with 63% appearing a single time and around 16% taken by the ten largest. Sequencing input: PBMCs. These TCRs come from a woman between 40 and 55 years old in good health and CMV-seropositive.

This chain connects TRBV5-4 to TRBJ1-1; TRBD1 matches at 7 bases. Germline V CDR1 and CDR2: SGHNT, YYREEE (reference sequence). Trimming cost V 0 bases and J 4 bases; bases outside gene matches: 12. This CDR3 region has 17 residues. This CDR3 reads CASSLATGLRAITEAFF. As DNA, the CDR3 is TGTGCCAGCAGCTTGGCGACAGGGTTGAGGGCCATCACTGAAGCTTTCTTT.

Only one count was recorded for this clone. The rearrangement uses TRBV19 and TRBJ1-1, with TRBD1 identical over 10 bases. The V gene's germline CDR1 is LNHDA and CDR2 SQIVND (reference sequence). V was pared by 5 bases and J by 5 bases, with 8 bases of the junction left unmatched. There are 15 residues in the CDR3. CDR3 loop: CASSPLDRGGTEAFF. The CDR3 DNA is TGTGCCAGTAGTCCCTTGGACAGGGGGGGGACTGAAGCTTTCTTT.

The chain employs TRBV11-3 and TRBJ2-1, with 9 bases identical to TRBD1. In germline, CDR1 is SGHNT, CDR2 YENEEA. J was trimmed by 5 bases and V by 5 bases; bases with no gene match: 10. The CDR3 extends over 16 amino acids. The DNA for the CDR3 is TGTGCCAGCAGCAATATAATTGGACAGGGGAACAATGAGCAGTTCTTC. Protein sequence: CASSNIIGQGNNEQFF.

This chain links TRBV5-1 with TRBJ2-7; 7 bases line up with TRBD2. Germline CDR1 SGHRS, CDR2 YFSETQ. The CDR3 is made up of 16 amino acids. J lost 0 bases, V lost 5 bases, and 11 bases had no gene match. The CDR3 protein is CASSSKGGGSSYEQYF. The CDR3 DNA is TGCGCCAGCAGTTCCAAAGGCGGGGGTAGCTCCTACGAGCAGTACTTC.

This clone was seen just once. The chain couples TRBV19 to TRBJ2-5; a possible D gene is TRBD2 (7 bases). Trimming took 4 bases from V and 5 from J, leaving 11 bases between them. CDR1 is LNHDA, CDR2 SQIVND, per germline (reference sequence). This CDR3 has 13 residues. The CDR3, as DNA: TGTGCCAGTAGTAAGGGGGGGTGGGAGACCCAGTACTTC. Its protein is CASSKGGWETQYF.

This clone was picked up a small number of times. V and J are TRBV19 and TRBJ1-2; possible D gene TRBD1, 6 bases. Germline CDR1 reads LNHDA; CDR2 reads SQIVND (reference sequence). The CDR3 contains 17 residues. The V end lost 5 bases, the J end lost 2 bases, and 21 bases lay between the germline ends. CDR3: CASSSKPTGPTNYGYTF. The CDR3 region has the DNA TGTGCCAGTAGTTCTAAACCAACAGGGCCCACAAACTATGGCTACACCTTC.

This clone came up a few times. This specimen includes other DNA sequences encoding the same CDR3. V and J are TRBV19 and TRBJ2-7; D is perhaps TRBD1 (6 bases). Germline V CDR1 and CDR2: LNHDA, SQIVND (reference sequence). The CDR3 runs to 14 residues. Deletions cut 3 bases from V and 3 bases from J, with 12 bases between. The CDR3 sequence is CASSIGTGLYEQYF. The DNA of the CDR3 is TGTGCCAGTAGTATCGGCACAGGGCTCTACGAGCAGTACTTC.

The chain joins TRBV4-2 to TRBJ1-1, with D perhaps TRBD1 (5 bases). The germline V and J ends were trimmed by 1 base and 3 bases, with 18 bases remaining between them. The CDR3 totals 17 residues. Germline V CDR1 and CDR2: LGHNA, YNFKEQ. The CDR3 DNA sequence: TGTGCCAGCAGCCAAGGCTTCGCGCGGGGCGCGGACACTGAAGCTTTCTTT. The encoded protein is CASSQGFARGADTEAFF.

The V and J genes are TRBV2 and TRBJ1-3, with TRBD1 identical over 7 bases. This CDR3 has 15 residues. J gave up 0 bases and V 4 bases, and 3 bases lay outside the gene matches. Germline V gives CDR1 SNHLY, CDR2 FYNNEI. The chain's CDR3 is CASSADRASGNTIYF. The CDR3 DNA follows: TGTGCCAGCAGTGCCGACAGGGCCTCTGGAAACACCATATATTTT.

The chain combines TRBV19 with TRBJ2-6; TRBD1 matches 7 bases. CDR1 is LNHDA and CDR2 is SQIVND in the germline V gene (reference sequence). The CDR3 is 14 residues long. After removal of 2 bases from V and 12 bases from J, the junction contained 7 bases not matched to a gene. The chain's CDR3 is CASSINAGGSVLTF. CDR3 DNA: TGTGCCAGTAGTATAAACGCAGGGGGTTCCGTCCTGACTTTC.

The V call is TRBV7-9, the J call TRBJ2-1; 11 positions match TRBD2. The germline CDR1 and CDR2 sequences are SEHNR and FQNEAQ (reference sequence). This CDR3 region has 15 residues. J lost 10 bases, V lost 1 base, and 6 bases had no gene match. The CDR3 coding sequence is TGTGCCAGCAGCTTAGATACTAGCGGGAGTTCGGAGCAGTTCTTC. Its protein product is CASSLDTSGSSEQFF.

This clone was recorded a few times. This chain joins TRBV4-3 and TRBJ2-1; 10 bases agree with TRBD1. The CDR3 consists of 14 residues. Per germline, CDR1 LGHNA and CDR2 YSLEER. Trimming cost V 4 bases and J 6 bases; bases outside gene matches: 3. In DNA form, the CDR3 reads TGCGCCAGCAGCCCCGGACAGGGGGTCAATGAGCAGTTCTTC. It codes for CASSPGQGVNEQFF.

This clone was recorded a few times. The V and J genes are TRBV30 and TRBJ2-1; TRBD2 matches 7 bases. Germline loops: CDR1 GTSNPN, CDR2 SVGIG (reference sequence). The CDR3 runs to 11 residues. Losses at the gene ends were 1 base for V and 9 bases for J; bases not matched to a gene: 0. The CDR3 region has the DNA TGTGCCTGGAGTGGGGGGGGTGAGCAGTTCTTC. Its protein is CAWSGGGEQFF.

This chain connects TRBV2 to TRBJ2-4, with 8 nucleotides matching TRBD2. Per germline, CDR1 SNHLY and CDR2 FYNNEI. Germline trimming cut 5 bases from V and 5 bases from J; bases unmatched to any gene: 8. There are 15 residues in the CDR3. CDR3 DNA sequence: TGTGCCAGCAGTAAGAGCGGGAGTATCGAAAACATTCAGTACTTC. Protein sequence: CASSKSGSIENIQYF.

V is TRBV27 and J is TRBJ2-3; D perhaps matches TRBD1 (6 bases). CDR3 length: 14 residues. The V end was cut by 7 bases, the J end by 7 bases, with 18 bases between. Germline lookup yields CDR1 MNHEY and CDR2 SMNVEV (reference sequence). The CDR3 here is CASTYDRRSHTQYF. The CDR3 DNA reads as TGTGCCAGCACCTACGACAGGAGAAGTCATACGCAGTATTTT.

The chain uses TRBV27 and TRBJ1-2; D gene ambiguous. Germline CDR1 is MNHEY and CDR2 is SMNVEV (reference sequence). V shed 4 bases and J shed 5 bases, with 14 bases lying between them. The CDR3 is 14 residues long. The CDR3 DNA reads as TGTGCCAGCAGTTCCCCAGGCCGCCCTTATGGCTACACCTTC. It encodes CASSSPGRPYGYTF.